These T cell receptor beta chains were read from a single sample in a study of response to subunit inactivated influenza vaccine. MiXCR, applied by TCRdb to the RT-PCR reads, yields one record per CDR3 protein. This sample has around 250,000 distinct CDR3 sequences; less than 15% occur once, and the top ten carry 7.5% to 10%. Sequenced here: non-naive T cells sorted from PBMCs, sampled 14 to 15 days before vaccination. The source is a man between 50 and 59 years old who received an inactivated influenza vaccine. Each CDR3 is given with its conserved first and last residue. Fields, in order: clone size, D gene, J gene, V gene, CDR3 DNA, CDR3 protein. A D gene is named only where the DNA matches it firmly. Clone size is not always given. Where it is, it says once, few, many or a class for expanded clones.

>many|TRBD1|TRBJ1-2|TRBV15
TGTGCCACCTCCCCGGGACAGCCTTACTATGGCTACACCTTC
CATSPGQPYYGYTF
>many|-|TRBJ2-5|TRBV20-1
TGCAGTGCAAACACCCCCTCGATTCGGCGGTCGTACCAAGAGACCCAGTACTTC
CSANTPSIRRSYQETQYF
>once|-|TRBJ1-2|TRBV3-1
TGTGCCAGCAGCCCGTCGAGTACCGCTGGCTACACCTTC
CASSPSSTAGYTF
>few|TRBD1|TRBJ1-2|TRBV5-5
TGTGCCAGCAGCGCTACAGGGGACCCTTATGGCTACACCTTC
CASSATGDPYGYTF
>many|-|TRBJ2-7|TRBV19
TGTGCCAGTAGGGAGGGGGCGCAGGACGAGCAGTACTTC
CASREGAQDEQYF
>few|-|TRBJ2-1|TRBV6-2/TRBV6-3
TGTGCCAGCAGCTTCTTTAGCTACAATGAGCAGTTCTTC
CASSFFSYNEQFF
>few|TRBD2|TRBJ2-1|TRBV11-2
TGTGCCAGCAGCTTAGTGGCTAGCGGGAGGCCCTACTCCTACAATGAGCAGTTCTTC
CASSLVASGRPYSYNEQFF
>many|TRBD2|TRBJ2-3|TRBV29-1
TGCAGCGTGGGGACTAGCGGGGGCACAGATACGCAGTATTTT
CSVGTSGGTDTQYF
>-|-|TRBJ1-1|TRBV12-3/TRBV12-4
TGTGCCAGCAGTTTGAGGGTTACTGAAGCTTTCTTT
CASSLRVTEAFF
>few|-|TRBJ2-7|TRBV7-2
TGTGCCAGCAGCCCTAACCGGGATTTTTACGAGCAGTACTTC
CASSPNRDFYEQYF
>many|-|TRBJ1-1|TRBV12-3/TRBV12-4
TGTGCCAGCAGCAATCCAACTACCCTAAGGGCTGAAGCTTTCTTT
CASSNPTTLRAEAFF
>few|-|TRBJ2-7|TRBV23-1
TGCGCCAGCAGTCATCACGGGACACTCGAGCAGTACTTC
CASSHHGTLEQYF